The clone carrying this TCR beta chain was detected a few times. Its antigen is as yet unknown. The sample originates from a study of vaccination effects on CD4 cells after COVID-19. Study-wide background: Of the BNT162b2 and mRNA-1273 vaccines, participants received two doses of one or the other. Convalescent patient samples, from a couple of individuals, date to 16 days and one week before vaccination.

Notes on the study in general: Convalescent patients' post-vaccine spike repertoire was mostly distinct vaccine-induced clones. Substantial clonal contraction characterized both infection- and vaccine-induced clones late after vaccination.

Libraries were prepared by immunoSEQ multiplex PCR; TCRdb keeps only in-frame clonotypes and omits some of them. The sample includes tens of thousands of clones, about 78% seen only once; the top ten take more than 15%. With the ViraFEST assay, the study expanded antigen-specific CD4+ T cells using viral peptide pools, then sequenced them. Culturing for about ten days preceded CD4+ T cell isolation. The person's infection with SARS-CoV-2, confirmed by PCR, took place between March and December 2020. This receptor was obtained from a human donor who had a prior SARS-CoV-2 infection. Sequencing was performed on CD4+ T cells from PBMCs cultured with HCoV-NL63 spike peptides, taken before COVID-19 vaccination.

The CDR3 coding sequence is TGTGCCAGCACCATCATGAATGAGCAGTTCTTC. Translating gives CASTIMNEQFF. V usage is TRBV12-3 or TRBV12-4 and J usage is TRBJ2-1; D is uncertain. The V and J ends lost 7 bases and 7 bases respectively, with 8 bases between them. This CDR3 contains 11 residues.